What follows are 4 T cell receptor beta chains derived from one specimen sequenced in a study of cytomegalovirus exposure and HLA in healthy donors. With 60 Vbeta and 13 Jbeta primers, the PCR was carried out. Data came from immunoSEQ multiplex PCR; TCRdb stores just in-frame clones and leaves some out. The sample carries about 150,000 clones, approximately 87% recorded once. What was sequenced was PBMCs. The receptor set was obtained from a woman in her 30s in good health and CMV-seronegative.

The CDR3 spells CASSLASNEQFF. The CDR3 DNA reads as TGCGCCAGCAGCTTGGCCAGCAATGAGCAGTTCTTC. The rearrangement joins TRBV5-1 to TRBJ2-1; the D is unclear. CDR3 length equals 12 residues. Germline V gene data show CDR1 as SGHRS and CDR2 as YFSETQ. V was pared by 0 bases and J by 6 bases, with 4 bases between.

The V and J genes are TRBV7-8 and TRBJ1-1; D uncertain. Trimming removed 7 bases at V and 0 bases at J, with 15 bases between. The germline gives CDR1 SGHVS, CDR2 FQNEAQ. The CDR3 loop spans 15 amino acids. In DNA, the CDR3 is TGTGCCAGCACCAGTCGGGTTGAGATGAACACTGAAGCTTTCTTT. Encoded protein: CASTSRVEMNTEAFF.

The genes are TRBV28 and TRBJ1-2; weak D call: TRBD1 (5 bases). The V and J ends lost 5 bases and 1 base respectively, with 8 bases between them. Germline CDR1 MDHEN, CDR2 SYDVKM. This CDR3 contains 13 residues. The CDR3 sequence: CASSPDSNYGYTF. The CDR3 DNA is TGTGCCAGCAGTCCTGACAGTAACTATGGCTACACCTTC.

This clone was observed a handful of times. V is TRBV7-7 and J is TRBJ2-1; 12 nucleotides align to TRBD2. The CDR3 extends over 15 amino acids. Germline assignment: CDR1 SSHAT and CDR2 FNYEAQ (reference sequence). J was trimmed by 4 bases and V by 5 bases; bases with no gene match: 3. In nucleotides, the CDR3 is TGTGCCAGCAGCCAGACTAGCGGGAGATACAATGAGCAGTTCTTC. Translated, it gives CASSQTSGRYNEQFF.